This entry lists 19 T cell receptor beta chains sequenced from one sample in a study of cytomegalovirus exposure and HLA in healthy donors. The assay was immunoSEQ multiplex PCR, and TCRdb's table has in-frame clones only and misses some. The sample gives about 67,000 clones, around 94% of which show up once; roughly 0.6% is in the top ten. The sequencing sample was made of PBMCs. These receptor sequences come from a woman younger than 35 in good health and CMV-seronegative.

This sequence joins TRBV28 and TRBJ2-1; TRBD1 matches 10 bases. CDR3 size: 16 residues. With V trimmed by 7 bases and J by 9 bases, 15 bases remained unmatched. The germline V gene encodes CDR1 MDHEN and CDR2 SYDVKM. CDR3 region: CASNINRDRGLCEQFF. DNA for the CDR3: TGTGCCAGCAACATCAACCGGGACAGGGGCTTGTGTGAGCAGTTCTTC.

The chain is built from TRBV10-3 and TRBJ2-5; D possibly corresponds to TRBD2 (5 bases). Trimming cost V 4 bases and J 5 bases, with 11 bases left between them. The germline CDR1 and CDR2 sequences are ENHRY and SYGVKD. This CDR3 region has 13 residues. CDR3 in amino acids: CAISGAGKETQYF. The CDR3 nucleotides are TGTGCCATCAGTGGTGCGGGTAAGGAGACCCAGTACTTC.

CDR3 in amino acids: CASSSGEGNTIYF. In DNA, the CDR3 is TGCGCCAGCAGCTCGGGGGAGGGAAACACCATATATTTT. The rearrangement links TRBV5-1 to TRBJ1-3, with a possible D match to TRBD1 (5 bases). V dropped 3 bases and J dropped 4 bases, with 8 bases sitting between them. The CDR3 is made up of 13 amino acids. From germline, CDR1 is SGHRS and CDR2 YFSETQ. The entire variable domain, with the rest obtained from reference TRBV5-1 and TRBJ1-3, is as follows: KAGVTQTPRYLIKTRGQQVTLSCSPISGHRSVSWYQQTPGQGLQFLFEYFSETQRNKGNFPGRFSGRQFSNSRSEMNVSTLELGDSALYLCASSSGEGNTIYFGEGSWLTVV.

V is TRBV4-3 and J is TRBJ1-6, with no clear D. Looked up from germline, CDR1 is LGHNA and CDR2 is YSLEER. The V end was cut by 0 bases, the J end by 10 bases, with 16 bases between. The CDR3 is 16 amino acids. This CDR3 reads CASSQEVALEASPLHF. Written as DNA, the CDR3 is TGCGCCAGCAGCCAAGAGGTCGCCTTAGAGGCCTCACCCCTCCACTTT.

The chain has TRBV4-1 and TRBJ1-6, with a tentative D call TRBD1 (6 bases). The CDR3 consists of 16 residues. Germline V gene lookup returns CDR1 MGHRA and CDR2 YSYEKL. The ends were cut back, 1 base at V and 4 bases at J, with 11 bases in the middle. CDR3 bases: TGCGCCAGCAGCCAAGGAGGACAGCAGTATAATTCACCCCTCCACTTT. Translated: CASSQGGQQYNSPLHF.

The chain is built from TRBV6-4 and TRBJ2-3; D might be TRBD2 (6 bases). V was cut by 6 bases and J by 6 bases, with 13 bases left in between. Germline V gene data show CDR1 as MRHNA and CDR2 as SNTAGT. The CDR3 is 13 amino acids. The CDR3 region is CASRATRGDTQYF. DNA for the CDR3: TGTGCCAGCAGGGCGACCCGGGGGGATACGCAGTATTTT.

As for this clone: At one end, the junction sequence differs from germline, possibly due to a read error. The CDR3, as DNA: TGTGCTAGCAGCTCGTCAGGGCGTGGAGAGACCCAGTACTTC. This translates into CASSSSGRGETQYF. The chain joins TRBV7-7 to TRBJ2-5, with D perhaps TRBD1 (5 bases). This CDR3 comprises 14 residues. Germline V gene lookup returns CDR1 SSHAT and CDR2 FNYEAQ (reference sequence).

This clone turned up a few times. This chain uses TRBV11-2 with TRBJ2-7; D gene ambiguous. Germline-derived CDR1 and CDR2 are SGHAT and FQNNGV. V lost 4 bases and J 3 bases, leaving 7 bases between the germline ends. This CDR3 is built from 12 residues. The CDR3 loop is CASSYANYEQYF. The CDR3 bases are TGTGCCAGCAGCTACGCGAACTACGAGCAGTACTTC.

The chain employs TRBV4-2 and TRBJ2-5, with 9 bases matching TRBD2. Trimming at V came to 1 base and at J to 5 bases, leaving 8 bases not matched to a gene. The V gene's germline CDR1 is LGHNA and CDR2 YNFKEQ. CDR3 size: 16 residues. The chain's CDR3 is CASSQGGGGAVETQYF. In DNA form, the CDR3 reads TGTGCCAGCAGCCAAGGAGGCGGGGGGGCCGTTGAGACCCAGTACTTC.

The CDR3 DNA is TGTGCCACAGGGACAGGAAGCTCTGGAAACACCATATATTTT. This codes for CATGTGSSGNTIYF. The chain employs TRBV19 and TRBJ1-3; TRBD1 agrees at 8 bases. The CDR3 sequence is 14 residues long. J lost 0 bases, V lost 10 bases, and 5 bases had no gene match. Germline CDR1 and CDR2: LNHDA and SQIVND (reference sequence).

The chain recombines TRBV7-3 with TRBJ2-3; a possible D gene is TRBD2 (6 bases). V dropped 2 bases and J dropped 0 bases, with 9 bases sitting between them. CDR3 length equals 15 residues. Germline lookup yields CDR1 SGHTA and CDR2 FQGTGA. In DNA form, the CDR3 reads TGTGCCAGCAGCTTAGACGGGACTAGCACAGATACGCAGTATTTT. Amino acid sequence: CASSLDGTSTDTQYF. The whole variable domain, filled in from reference TRBV7-3 and TRBJ2-3, reads GAGVSQTPSNKVTEKGKYVELRCDPISGHTALYWYRQSLGQGPEFLIYFQGTGAADDSGLPNDRFFAVRPEGSVSTLKIQRTERGDSAVYLCASSLDGTSTDTQYFGPGTRLTVL.

This clone was counted a single time. V usage is TRBV27 and J usage is TRBJ1-1, with D unresolved. Germline CDR1 is MNHEY and CDR2 is SMNVEV (reference sequence). V was clipped by 5 bases and J by 0 bases, with 7 bases between them. The CDR3 length is 13 residues. The CDR3 DNA follows: TGTGCCAGCAGTATTCGTCTGAACACTGAAGCTTTCTTT. This codes for CASSIRLNTEAFF.

The chain combines TRBV28 with TRBJ1-1; D possibly corresponds to TRBD1 (6 bases). The germline CDR1 and CDR2 sequences are MDHEN and SYDVKM. Trimming removed 5 bases at V and 1 base at J, with 14 bases between. The CDR3 is 15 residues long. The CDR3 DNA is TGTGCCAGCAGTCCGGGGGGGGCGACGAACACTGAAGCTTTCTTT. As protein: CASSPGGATNTEAFF.

The genes are TRBV7-2 and TRBJ1-1; 7 bases are shared with TRBD1. Trimming removed 2 bases from V and 6 bases from J; junction bases left unmatched: 9. The CDR3 is made up of 15 amino acids. Germline CDR1 SGHTA, CDR2 FQGNSA. As DNA, the CDR3 is TGTGCCAGCAGCTTAAGCAATACAGGGGAGTCTGAAGCTTTCTTT. It codes for CASSLSNTGESEAFF.

This sequence joins TRBV11-1 and TRBJ2-6; D is possibly TRBD1 (6 bases). Germline V gene lookup returns CDR1 SGHAT and CDR2 FQDESV (reference sequence). CDR3 length: 16 residues. V lost 4 bases and J lost 0, with 10 bases in between. The DNA for the CDR3 is TGTGCCAGCAGCTCGTGGACAGCCTCTGGGGCCAACGTCCTGACTTTC. It codes for CASSSWTASGANVLTF. The full variable domain, with the rest looked up from reference TRBV11-1 and TRBJ2-6, is EAEVAQSPRYKITEKSQAVAFWCDPISGHATLYWYRQILGQGPELLVQFQDESVVDDSQLPKDRFSAERLKGVDSTLKIQPAELGDSAMYLCASSSWTASGANVLTFGAGSRLTVL.

V is TRBV5-5 and J is TRBJ1-2; 7 nucleotides match TRBD1. CDR3 length equals 12 residues. With 5 bases clipped from V and 8 bases from J, the junction kept 6 bases outside the gene matches. CDR1 is SGHKS, CDR2 YYEKEE, per germline (reference sequence). CDR3 sequence reads: CASSPTGLGYTF. In DNA form, the CDR3 reads TGTGCCAGCAGTCCGACAGGGCTCGGCTACACCTTC.

The chain uses TRBV27 and TRBJ1-6; a weak D match, TRBD1 (5 bases). The CDR3 spans 16 residues. V was shortened by 3 bases and J by 1 base, with 10 bases between the two germline ends. Germline V lookup: CDR1 MNHEY, CDR2 SMNVEV (reference sequence). CDR3 in amino acids: CASSFVGPSYNSPLHF. The CDR3 DNA follows: TGTGCCAGCAGTTTTGTGGGGCCGTCCTATAATTCACCCCTCCACTTT.

The genes are TRBV6-6 and TRBJ1-1, with TRBD1 as a possible D gene (5 bases). The CDR3 has 13 residues. The V gene's germline CDR1 is MNHNY and CDR2 SVGAGI (reference sequence). The germline V and J ends were trimmed by 8 bases and 6 bases, with 16 bases remaining between them. The CDR3 nucleotides are TGTGCCAGCCGAAGAACTGCAGGGTCTGAAGCTTTCTTT. This codes for CASRRTAGSEAFF.

In its sample, this clone was seen once. The rearrangement uses TRBV19 and TRBJ1-4, with D perhaps matching TRBD1 (5 bases). Germline CDR1 LNHDA, CDR2 SQIVND (reference sequence). The V end was cut by 2 bases, the J end by 6 bases, with 10 bases between. The CDR3 length is 14 residues. The CDR3: CASSIWRQHEKLFF. In nucleotides, the CDR3 is TGTGCCAGTAGTATATGGAGACAGCATGAAAAACTGTTTTTT.